This T cell receptor (beta chain) was observed in a study of CD8 T cells in ankylosing spondylitis. Study results and limitations: Within peripheral blood, clones linked to disease were CD8+ and relatively rare.

TCRdb called the 5' RACE reads again in MiXCR, with one record for every CDR3 protein. The data hold 150,000 to 200,000 distinct CDR3 sequences, with roughly 18% observed a single time. This clonotype was recorded many times. The antigen is not known. This CDR3 is 14 amino acids long. With 3 bases removed from V and 0 bases from J, the gap between germline ends came to 8 bases. The sequenced sample consisted of blood, either unsorted or a sorted T cell fraction (not recorded which). The receptor was isolated from a male donor aged 5 to 30 with ankylosing spondylitis or in good health (not recorded which). This chain connects TRBV12-3 or TRBV12-4 to TRBJ1-1; no definite D call. In DNA form, the CDR3 reads TGTGCCAGCAGTTTTGCAAGTTTGAACACTGAAGCTTTCTTT. It is translated as CASSFASLNTEAFF.